This T cell receptor (beta chain) comes out of a study of blood T cell repertoires in COVID-19. The V end was cut by 4 bases, the J end by 7 bases, with 16 bases between. Germline V gene lookup returns CDR1 SGHVS and CDR2 FQNEAQ. The CDR3 contains 14 residues. Source study methods: Reference gene primer amplification gave nucleated cell count estimates. The data were produced by immunoSEQ multiplex PCR, yet TCRdb's version contains in-frame clones alone and is incomplete. V and J calls and clone size are those listed in that table; D and trimming were worked out from the DNA. The data show about 160,000 clones, around nine tenths seen once.

Source material: peripheral blood. The rearrangement uses TRBV7-8 and TRBJ1-2; possible D gene TRBD1, 5 bases. This sequence was found in a woman aged 70 to 79 with COVID-19, enrolled during active disease. In DNA form, the CDR3 reads TGTGCCAGCAGCTCTTTGGGGGGGTTAGGTGGCTACACCTTC. This translates into CASSSLGGLGGYTF.